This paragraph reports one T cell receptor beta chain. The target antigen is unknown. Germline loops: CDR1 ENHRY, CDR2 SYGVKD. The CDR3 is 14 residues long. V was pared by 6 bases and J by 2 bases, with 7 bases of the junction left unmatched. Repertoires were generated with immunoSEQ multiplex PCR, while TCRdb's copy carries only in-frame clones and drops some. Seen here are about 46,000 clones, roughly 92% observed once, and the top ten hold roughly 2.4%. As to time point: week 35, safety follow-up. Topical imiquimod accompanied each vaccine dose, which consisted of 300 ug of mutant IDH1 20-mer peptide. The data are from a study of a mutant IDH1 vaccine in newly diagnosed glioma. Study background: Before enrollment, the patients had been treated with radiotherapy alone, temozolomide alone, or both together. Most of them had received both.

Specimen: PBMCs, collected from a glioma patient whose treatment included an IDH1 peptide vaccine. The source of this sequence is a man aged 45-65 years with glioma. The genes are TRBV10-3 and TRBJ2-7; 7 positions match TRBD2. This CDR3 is CAIRGTNHPYEQYF. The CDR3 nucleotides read TGTGCCATCAGGGGGACTAACCACCCCTACGAGCAGTACTTC.